This TCR beta chain was found in a study of radiotherapy plus CTLA-4 blockade in lung cancer (dated by TCRdb to 2016 to 2018). For the wider study: Objective responses were observed in about 17% of enrolled patients, and disease control was achieved in approximately 30%.

To note about this clone: Its specific antigen is unknown. Per-base quality was not reported, and no clone a single base away is much larger than it.

Findings and caveats that apply to the study as a whole: After treatment with radiotherapy and ipilimumab, TCR clones that originated in tumors expanded in peripheral blood. The strongest predictors of response, as reported, were early dynamic changes in blood T cell clones along with a rise in serum interferon-beta after radiation.

Focal radiation therapy combined with CTLA-4 blockade (ipilimumab) was tested in patients with chemo-refractory metastatic non-small-cell lung cancer. The library was generated by the immunoSEQ multiplex PCR assay. TCRdb took over this immuneACCESS table, retaining in-frame rearrangements with V and J assigned. Such tables are incomplete; in checked studies, under half of the missing clones stem from an unresolved V gene, and the remainder is unexplained. The sample table holds 50,000 to 65,000 clones, of which 65% to 80% were seen once. Clones ranked in the top ten supply roughly 2.4% of the sample. The germline V gene gives CDR1 as MGHDK and CDR2 as SYGVNS. V trim: 11 bases; J trim: 13 bases; unmatched bases: 12. The CDR3 goes from the cysteine to the phenylalanine over 12 residues. Just CDR3 DNA is preserved here, 36 bases in frame from base 1.

The starting material was peripheral blood, obtained from a patient treated with radiotherapy plus ipilimumab. The sequence came from a human donor with non-small cell lung cancer whose response to radiotherapy plus ipilimumab could not be evaluated. The receptor chain draws on TRBV25-1 and TRBJ2-1, with 9 bases in between that match TRBD1. DNA sequence: TGTGCCGCACAACAAGGGACAGGGAATCAGTTCTTC. Translated, this is CAAQQGTGNQFF.